Sequencing of this TCR beta chain was carried out in a study of T cell changes during pregnancy in multiple sclerosis. V was trimmed by 3 bases and J by 7 bases, leaving 15 bases between them. The CDR3 covers 14 residues. Looked up from germline, CDR1 is MDHEN and CDR2 is SYDVKM. Sequenced by immunoSEQ multiplex PCR; TCRdb stores in-frame clones only, minus some. The table lists roughly 70,000 clones, 91% of them singletons, with roughly 2% in the top ten. The sample in question was peripheral blood, obtained in the first trimester of pregnancy. The V call is TRBV28, the J call TRBJ1-2; no clear D gene. This TCR derives from a female donor with multiple sclerosis, enrolled in a pregnancy study. The CDR3 loop is CASSFVTHRGGYTF. CDR3 nucleotides: TGTGCCAGCAGTTTCGTAACGCATAGAGGTGGCTACACCTTC.